The clone carrying this T cell receptor beta chain has at least ten counts. This CDR3 is 13 amino acids long. V lost 8 bases to trimming and J lost 5 bases, with 15 bases between them. Investigators profiled TCR beta VDJ and CDR3 from genomic DNA template. TCRdb reanalysed the reads using MiXCR and keeps one entry per CDR3 protein. The repertoire includes some 64,000 distinct CDR3 sequences, roughly 54% of them detected once, and around 2.3% sits in the top ten. This sample is drawn from a study of CD8+CD57+ T cells in acquired aplastic anemia. Sequencing was performed on sorted CD4+, CD8+, or CD8+CD57+ T cells (not recorded which) from PBMCs. The sequence derives from a human donor in good health, serving as a control. The V call is TRBV12-3 or TRBV12-4, the J call TRBJ1-2, with a weak D call TRBD1 (6 bases). The CDR3 DNA is TGTGCCAGCGTAGGGGACACCTTTTATGGCTACACCTTC. Its translation: CASVGDTFYGYTF.